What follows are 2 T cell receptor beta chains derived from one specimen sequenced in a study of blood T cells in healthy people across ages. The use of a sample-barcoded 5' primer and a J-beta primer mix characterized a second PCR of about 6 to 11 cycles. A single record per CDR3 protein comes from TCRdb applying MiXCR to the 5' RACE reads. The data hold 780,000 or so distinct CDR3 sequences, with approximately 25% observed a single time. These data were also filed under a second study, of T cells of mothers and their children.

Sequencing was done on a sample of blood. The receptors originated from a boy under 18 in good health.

This chain's CDR3 is CASSTADSLNTEAFF. In DNA, the CDR3 is TGTGCCAGCAGCACCGCGGACAGCTTGAACACTGAAGCTTTCTTT. The chain is built from TRBV9 and TRBJ1-1; possible D gene TRBD1, 6 bases. V lost 4 bases, J lost 0 bases, and 13 bases lay in between. The germline V gene encodes CDR1 SGDLS and CDR2 YYNGEE. There are 15 residues in the CDR3.

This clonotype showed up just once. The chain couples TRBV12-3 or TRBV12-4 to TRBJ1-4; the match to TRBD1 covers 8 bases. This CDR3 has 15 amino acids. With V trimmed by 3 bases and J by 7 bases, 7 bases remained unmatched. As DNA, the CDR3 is TGTGCCAGCAGTTTTCGCAGGGGGCAGGGTGAAAAACTGTTTTTT. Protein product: CASSFRRGQGEKLFF.